Listed here are 19 T cell receptor beta chains from one sample, sequenced in a study of human T cells and chemical hapten exposure. Time point here: patch test 3, about 24 weeks after DPC sensitization. Treatment given: therapeutic diphenylcyclopropenone sensitization with weekly scalp DPC. TCRdb re-derived calls from the RACE reads in MiXCR, one entry per CDR3 protein. The sample contains about 160,000 distinct CDR3 sequences, 28% of which appear only once. Here the sequenced sample was whole blood, taken in connection with sensitization to the hapten diphenylcyclopropenone (DPC). The receptors derive from a woman aged 18-29 years with alopecia areata. Some clones in this sample may be carry-over from other donors' samples.

The genes are TRBV7-2 and TRBJ1-5; D is uncertain. The CDR3 covers 13 residues. The V gene lost 2 bases and the J gene lost 6 bases, with 8 bases spanning the gap. CDR1 is SGHTA and CDR2 is FQGNSA in the germline V gene. CDR3 in DNA: TGTGCCAGCAGCTTAATAAAGGGTCAGCCCCAGCATTTT. This codes for CASSLIKGQPQHF.

This clonotype was seen a few times. V gene TRBV6-2 or TRBV6-3 combines with J gene TRBJ2-2; D is undetermined. Trimming stripped 3 bases from V and 4 bases from J, with 6 bases between. Germline V CDR1 and CDR2: MNHEY, SVGEGT. The CDR3 is 13 amino acids. The CDR3 coding sequence is TGTGCCAGCAGTTATCGGGCCACCGGGGAGCTGTTTTTT. This sequence encodes CASSYRATGELFF.

V and J are TRBV7-9 and TRBJ2-7; a weak D match, TRBD1 (6 bases). Germline CDR1 SEHNR, CDR2 FQNEAQ (reference sequence). The CDR3 has 16 amino acids. V lost 5 bases to trimming and J lost 0 bases, with 17 bases between them. The CDR3 DNA follows: TGTGCCAGCAGCACGTCAAGGGGGTTTGACTCCTACGAGCAGTACTTC. Translated, it gives CASSTSRGFDSYEQYF.

A few counts support this clonotype. The rearrangement joins TRBV20-1 to TRBJ2-3; D may be TRBD1 or TRBD2 (6 bases each). Trimming shortened V by 0 bases and J by 4 bases, and 11 bases separated the two germline ends. Germline V gives CDR1 DFQATT, CDR2 SNEGSKA (reference sequence). There are 14 residues in the CDR3. CDR3 DNA: TGCAGTGCTAGAGATTTGGGGGGCCCAGATACGCAGTATTTT. Its protein product is CSARDLGGPDTQYF.

The table lists this clonotype with a few counts. The chain is built from TRBV4-1 and TRBJ1-5; 8 bases align to TRBD1. After removal of 4 bases from V and 7 bases from J, the junction contained 9 bases not matched to a gene. The CDR3 totals 15 residues. Germline values: CDR1 MGHRA, CDR2 YSYEKL. CDR3 in amino acids: CASSPSDRGGQPQHF. CDR3 coding DNA: TGCGCCAGCAGCCCCTCAGACAGGGGTGGACAGCCCCAGCATTTT.

This clonotype was found once. The junction departs from germline at one end; a sequencing error may be responsible. The chain couples TRBV15 to TRBJ2-3; D might be TRBD2 (7 bases). This CDR3 contains 15 residues. The germline V gene encodes CDR1 LNHNV and CDR2 YYDKDF (reference sequence). The CDR3 sequence is CVTSRDSGGPDTQYF. The CDR3 nucleotides read TGTGTCACCAGCAGAGATTCGGGGGGCCCAGATACGCAGTATTTT. The full variable domain, with the rest looked up from reference TRBV15 and TRBJ2-3, is DAMVIQNPRYQVTQFGKPVTLSCSQTLNHNVMYWYQQKSSQAPKLLFHYYDKDFNNEADTPDNFQSRRPNTSFCFLDIRSPGLGDTAMYLCVTSRDSGGPDTQYFGPGTRLTVL.

J is TRBJ2-1 and V is TRBV20-1; D is perhaps TRBD1 (7 bases). This CDR3 is built from 14 residues. Germline loops: CDR1 DFQATT, CDR2 SNEGSKA (reference sequence). Trimming left V 3 bases short and J 5 bases short, with 14 bases between. CDR3 nucleotide sequence: TGCAGTGCTAGGGACAGGCGGGAACACAATGAGCAGTTCTTC. Protein: CSARDRREHNEQFF.

This clonotype was counted between two and nine times. The V gene is TRBV4-1, the J gene TRBJ2-5, with 9 bases that match TRBD1. Germline CDR1 is MGHRA and CDR2 is YSYEKL. The CDR3 has 15 amino acids. The ends lost 4 bases at V and 5 bases at J; junction bases unmatched: 8. The CDR3 sequence is CASSLRTGEGETQYF. For the CDR3, the DNA is TGCGCCAGCAGCCTCCGGACAGGGGAGGGCGAGACCCAGTACTTC.

The genes are TRBV19 and TRBJ2-2, with D possibly TRBD1 on 6 matching bases. V lost 7 bases to trimming and J lost 0 bases, with 12 bases between them. Looked up from germline, CDR1 is LNHDA and CDR2 is SQIVND (reference sequence). The CDR3 sequence is 15 residues long. CDR3 in DNA: TGTGCCAGTATCCGGACAGATACGAACACCGGGGAGCTGTTTTTT. Amino acid sequence: CASIRTDTNTGELFF. Full variable domain (remainder filled in from reference TRBV19 and TRBJ2-2): DGGITQSPKYLFRKEGQNVTLSCEQNLNHDAMYWYRQDPGQGLRLIYYSQIVNDFQKGDIAEGYSVSREKKESFPLTVTSAQKNPTAFYLCASIRTDTNTGELFFGEGSRLTVL.

This clonotype was found a few times. V and J are TRBV7-8 and TRBJ2-3; TRBD2 is a possible D gene (7 bases). CDR1 and CDR2 from the germline V gene are SGHVS and FQNEAQ. V was trimmed by 1 base and J by 3 bases, leaving 11 bases between them. CDR3 length equals 15 residues. In DNA form, the CDR3 reads TGTGCCAGCAGCTTAGAGGGGGGGCCGACAGATACGCAGTATTTT. This gives the protein CASSLEGGPTDTQYF. Complete variable domain (other parts from reference TRBV7-8 and TRBJ2-3): GAGVSQSPRYKVAKRGQDVALRCDPISGHVSLFWYQQALGQGPEFLTYFQNEAQLDKSGLPSDRFFAERPEGSVSTLKIQRTQQEDSAVYLCASSLEGGPTDTQYFGPGTRLTVL.

V is TRBV7-2 and J is TRBJ1-2, with D possibly matching TRBD1 (6 bases). Germline assignment: CDR1 SGHTA and CDR2 FQGNSA. The CDR3 is 14 residues long. Trimming stripped 2 bases from V and 8 bases from J, with 15 bases between. For the CDR3, the DNA is TGTGCCAGCAGCTTAATTGTGGGGGCAGACGGCTACACCTTC. Translation: CASSLIVGADGYTF.

This clonotype occurred a few times. V and J are TRBV20-1 and TRBJ1-5; 10 bases agree with TRBD1. CDR3 length equals 12 residues. The V gene's germline CDR1 is DFQATT and CDR2 SNEGSKA (reference sequence). The junction had 7 bases not matched to a gene; V was cut back by 6 bases and J by 11 bases. The CDR3 loop is CSATGTGAAQHF. DNA for the CDR3: TGCAGTGCAACCGGGACAGGGGCCGCCCAGCATTTT.

The rearrangement joins TRBV11-2 to TRBJ2-5; weak D call: TRBD1 (5 bases). The germline V and J ends were trimmed by 2 bases and 1 base, with 14 bases remaining between them. This CDR3 is 16 amino acids long. From germline, CDR1 is SGHAT and CDR2 FQNNGV. CDR3 sequence reads: CASSLRGLGFQETQYF. CDR3 nucleotide sequence: TGTGCCAGCAGCTTAAGGGGTTTGGGCTTCCAAGAGACCCAGTACTTC.

This clonotype was recorded once. V usage is TRBV29-1 and J usage is TRBJ2-2; D remains unclear. The CDR3 totals 14 residues. Trimming removed 4 bases at V and 2 bases at J, with 11 bases between. CDR1 and CDR2 (germline): SQVTM, ANQGSEA. CDR3 bases: TGCAGCGTTGCTGGCGCACTCAACACCGGGGAGCTGTTTTTT. The encoded protein is CSVAGALNTGELFF.

This chain connects TRBV9 to TRBJ2-5; TRBD2 agrees at 7 bases. Germline trimming cut 4 bases from V and 5 bases from J; bases unmatched to any gene: 8. Germline V gene sequence: CDR1 SGDLS, CDR2 YYNGEE. This CDR3 contains 14 residues. The CDR3 protein is CASSSGGTSETQYF. CDR3 nucleotides: TGTGCCAGCAGCTCCGGGGGGACCTCGGAGACCCAGTACTTC. Supplemented by reference TRBV9 and TRBJ2-5, the full variable domain reads DSGVTQTPKHLITATGQRVTLRCSPRSGDLSVYWYQQSLDQGLQFLIQYYNGEERAKGNILERFSAQQFPDLHSELNLSSLELGDSALYFCASSSGGTSETQYFGPGTRLLVL.

This clonotype appeared a few times. V usage is TRBV4-1 and J usage is TRBJ2-3; TRBD1 aligns across 9 bases. From germline, CDR1 is MGHRA and CDR2 YSYEKL. Trimming at V came to 10 bases and at J to 2 bases, leaving 10 bases not matched to a gene. The CDR3 runs to 15 residues. The CDR3 protein is CATTPGQGYTDTQYF. The DNA of the CDR3 is TGCGCCACGACGCCGGGACAGGGCTACACAGATACGCAGTATTTT.

This sequence joins TRBV7-3 and TRBJ2-1; D call uncertain. The CDR3 has 13 amino acids. Germline loops: CDR1 SGHTA, CDR2 FQGTGA. Trimming removed 4 bases from V and 6 bases from J, with 10 bases in between. The CDR3 sequence is CASSSFRRNEQFF. DNA for the CDR3: TGTGCCAGCAGCTCCTTCCGTCGCAATGAGCAGTTCTTC.

This clonotype came up a few times. The chain employs TRBV7-8 and TRBJ1-4; D gene uncertain. Trimming removed 1 base at V and 4 bases at J, with 7 bases between. CDR1 and CDR2 (germline): SGHVS, FQNEAQ. The CDR3 sequence is 14 residues long. CDR3 nucleotides: TGTGCCAGCAGCTTAGGTGTGCATAATGAAAAACTGTTTTTT. The encoded protein is CASSLGVHNEKLFF.

This clonotype was found a few times. This chain connects TRBV4-3 to TRBJ1-2; D not resolved. Per the germline V gene, CDR1 is LGHNA and CDR2 is YSLEER. The V gene lost 1 base and the J gene lost 3 bases, with 9 bases spanning the gap. The length of the CDR3 is 14 residues. CDR3 sequence (DNA): TGCGCCAGCAGCCAAGTGGGCAGCCACTATGGCTACACCTTC. It codes for CASSQVGSHYGYTF.